Listed below are T cell receptor beta chains from one sample, sequenced in a study of cytomegalovirus exposure and HLA in healthy donors. This table comes from immunoSEQ multiplex PCR, and its TCRdb copy is limited to in-frame clones, with some not included. The table shows around 95,000 clones, with roughly 82% occurring only once. Sequenced input: PBMCs. These receptors all stem from a man aged 30 to 45 in good health and CMV-seropositive. Both conserved end residues are part of each CDR3. Each record gives: J gene, clone size, CDR3 length, D gene, V gene, CDR3 DNA, CDR3 protein. A D gene is named only where the DNA matches it firmly. The size entry is marked missing in some rows and otherwise reads once, few, many or a size class.

J: TRBJ2-5; size: .; length: 15; D: TRBD1; V: TRBV5-1; DNA: TGCGCCAGCAGCTTCCAAGGGACAGGGCTGGAGACCCAGTACTTC; CDR3: CASSFQGTGLETQYF
J: TRBJ2-1; size: .; length: 16; D: TRBD2; V: TRBV6-4; DNA: TGTGCCAGCAGTGTGCTAGCGGGAGTCTCCTACAATGAGCAGTTCTTC; CDR3: CASSVLAGVSYNEQFF
J: TRBJ2-7; size: .; length: 13; D: .; V: TRBV11-2; DNA: TGTGCCAGCAGCAGAACTAGCTTCTACGAGCAGTACTTC; CDR3: CASSRTSFYEQYF
J: TRBJ2-3; size: .; length: 14; D: TRBD1; V: TRBV18; DNA: TGTGCCAGCTCACTGACGACAGGGCCAGATACGCAGTATTTT; CDR3: CASSLTTGPDTQYF
J: TRBJ2-7; size: .; length: 16; D: .; V: TRBV5-1; DNA: TGCGCCAGCAGCTTTTCACAGGTGACAACGTCCTACGAGCAGTACTTC; CDR3: CASSFSQVTTSYEQYF
J: TRBJ1-2; size: few; length: 12; D: TRBD1; V: TRBV6-5; DNA: TGTGCCAGCAGTCCCAGGGGGGAAGGCTACACCTTC; CDR3: CASSPRGEGYTF
J: TRBJ2-1; size: once; length: 15; D: TRBD2; V: TRBV10-1; DNA: TGCGCCAGCAGTGAGTCAGCTAGCGGGAATAATGAGCAGTTCTTC; CDR3: CASSESASGNNEQFF
J: TRBJ2-7; size: .; length: 15; D: TRBD1; V: TRBV7-8; DNA: TGTGCCAGCAGCTTAGCGGGACAGGGGGCCTACGAGCAGTACTTC; CDR3: CASSLAGQGAYEQYF
J: TRBJ1-2; size: once; length: 10; D: .; V: TRBV20-1; DNA: TGCAGTGCCTGGACAGTGAAGGTCACCTTC; CDR3: CSAWTVKVTF
J: TRBJ2-3; size: .; length: 15; D: TRBD2; V: TRBV19; DNA: TGTGCCAGTAGTACCCGACTAGCGGGATCAGATACGCAGTATTTT; CDR3: CASSTRLAGSDTQYF
J: TRBJ2-5; size: .; length: 13; D: .; V: TRBV7-6; DNA: TGTGCCAGCAGCTTAGGGGGGGAGCAGACCCAGTACTTC; CDR3: CASSLGGEQTQYF
J: TRBJ2-7; size: once; length: 15; D: TRBD1; V: TRBV27; DNA: TGTGCCAGCAGTTCCCTGACAGGGTGGAGATACGAGCAGTACTTC; CDR3: CASSSLTGWRYEQYF
J: TRBJ1-2; size: once; length: 15; D: .; V: TRBV11-2; DNA: TGTGCCAGCAGCGCCAACGGGGGTCCGCCATCCGGCTACACCTTC; CDR3: CASSANGGPPSGYTF
J: TRBJ2-5; size: once; length: 14; D: TRBD1; V: TRBV6-1; DNA: TGTGCCAGCTCTCGATGGGACAGGGCAGAGACCCAGTACTTC; CDR3: CASSRWDRAETQYF
J: TRBJ2-2; size: .; length: 13; D: .; V: TRBV11-2; DNA: TGTGCCAGCAGCTTAGACCGAGGCGGGGAGCTGTTTTTT; CDR3: CASSLDRGGELFF
J: TRBJ2-1; size: once; length: 15; D: TRBD2; V: TRBV19; DNA: TGTGCCAGTAGTATCACCGGGAGGGCCCGGGGTGAGCAGTTCTTC; CDR3: CASSITGRARGEQFF
J: TRBJ2-7; size: few; length: 15; D: .; V: TRBV6-1; DNA: TGTGCCAGCAGTGCCAGTGCAGGTAATTCCTACGAGCAGTACTTC; CDR3: CASSASAGNSYEQYF
J: TRBJ2-3; size: .; length: 17; D: TRBD2; V: TRBV11-2; DNA: TGTGCCAGCAGCTTAGTGGGGCTAGCGGGAGGGCAAGATACGCAGTATTTT; CDR3: CASSLVGLAGGQDTQYF
J: TRBJ2-2; size: .; length: 14; D: TRBD2; V: TRBV6-5; DNA: TGTGCCAGCAGACTAGCGGGAGAGGCCGGGGAGCTGTTTTTT; CDR3: CASRLAGEAGELFF
J: TRBJ1-5; size: .; length: 14; D: .; V: TRBV11-2; DNA: TGTGCCAGCAGCACGACAGGACACAATCAGCCCCAGCATTTT; CDR3: CASSTTGHNQPQHF
J: TRBJ1-3; size: .; length: 18; D: .; V: TRBV27; DNA: TGTGCCAGCAGCCACTATACTGTGCAACAGGGTTCTGGAAACACCATATATTTT; CDR3: CASSHYTVQQGSGNTIYF
J: TRBJ2-6; size: .; length: 16; D: .; V: TRBV30; DNA: TGTGCCTGGAGTGCCTACGGGGGATCTGGGGCCAACGTCCTGACTTTC; CDR3: CAWSAYGGSGANVLTF
J: TRBJ2-1; size: .; length: 12; D: .; V: TRBV5-1; DNA: TGCGCCAGCAGGCGTCTAGCCGTTGAGCAGTTCTTC; CDR3: CASRRLAVEQFF
J: TRBJ2-5; size: .; length: 17; D: .; V: TRBV7-9; DNA: TGTTCCAGCAGCTTCTTCGGTATAGGGGGGGACCAAGAGACCCAGTACTTC; CDR3: CSSSFFGIGGDQETQYF
J: TRBJ2-7; size: .; length: 15; D: TRBD2; V: TRBV10-2; DNA: TGCGCCAGCAAGAAGCCCGGGGGGGATTCCTACGAGCAGTACTTC; CDR3: CASKKPGGDSYEQYF
J: TRBJ2-1; size: once; length: 20; D: .; V: TRBV5-1; DNA: TGCGCCAGCAGCTTTCCCGGGACAGGAGAGCGCGGGGGACACAGGAATGAGCAGTTCTTC; CDR3: CASSFPGTGERGGHRNEQFF
J: TRBJ1-5; size: once; length: 15; D: .; V: TRBV28; DNA: TGTGCCAGCAGTCCCCTCAGACAGAATGATCAGCCCCAGCATTTT; CDR3: CASSPLRQNDQPQHF
J: TRBJ2-3; size: .; length: 14; D: TRBD1; V: TRBV11-2; DNA: TGTGCCAGCAGCCAAGGGACAGCCACAGATACGCAGTATTTT; CDR3: CASSQGTATDTQYF
J: TRBJ1-6; size: .; length: 15; D: .; V: TRBV15; DNA: TGTGCCACCAGCAGAGGACAGCAGCCGGCTTCACCCCTCCACTTT; CDR3: CATSRGQQPASPLHF
J: TRBJ2-7; size: once; length: 20; D: TRBD2; V: TRBV28; DNA: TGTGCCAGCAGTACCCAGATCCCGGGACTAGCGGGGGCTGCCTCCTACGAGCAGTACTTC; CDR3: CASSTQIPGLAGAASYEQYF
J: TRBJ2-1; size: .; length: 19; D: TRBD2; V: TRBV11-2; DNA: TGTGCCAGCAGCTCACGGCCGGGACTAGCGGGAGTTTTAGTGAATGAGCAGTTCTTC; CDR3: CASSSRPGLAGVLVNEQFF